The entry below gives a single TCR beta chain sequence along with its context. With 1 base removed from V and 0 bases from J, the gap between germline ends came to 12 bases. The germline CDR1 and CDR2 sequences are MNHNS and SASEGT. The CDR3 totals 16 residues. The repertoire was sequenced with immunoSEQ multiplex PCR; TCRdb's copy has only in-frame clones and lacks some. Found here are roughly 230,000 clones, around 90% of them singletons; the top ten hold less than 8%. These data originate in a study of blood T cell repertoires in COVID-19. Overall study: Among Cohort 3 donors, those recovered had two negative PCRs, clearance, or symptom resolution. Spain, Italy and the United States supplied samples that represented acute and convalescent COVID-19.

Across 20 to 25 US areas, participants ranged in age from about 18 to 100 years. This clonotype originated in a man younger than 45 in a cohort exposed to, infected with or recovered from COVID-19 (not recorded which). Sequencing used PBMCs or T cells enriched from blood (not recorded which). V usage is TRBV6-1 and J usage is TRBJ1-1; D unclear. The CDR3 protein is CASSEGWARMNTEAFF. The DNA for the CDR3 is TGTGCCAGCAGTGAAGGATGGGCCAGAATGAACACTGAAGCTTTCTTT.